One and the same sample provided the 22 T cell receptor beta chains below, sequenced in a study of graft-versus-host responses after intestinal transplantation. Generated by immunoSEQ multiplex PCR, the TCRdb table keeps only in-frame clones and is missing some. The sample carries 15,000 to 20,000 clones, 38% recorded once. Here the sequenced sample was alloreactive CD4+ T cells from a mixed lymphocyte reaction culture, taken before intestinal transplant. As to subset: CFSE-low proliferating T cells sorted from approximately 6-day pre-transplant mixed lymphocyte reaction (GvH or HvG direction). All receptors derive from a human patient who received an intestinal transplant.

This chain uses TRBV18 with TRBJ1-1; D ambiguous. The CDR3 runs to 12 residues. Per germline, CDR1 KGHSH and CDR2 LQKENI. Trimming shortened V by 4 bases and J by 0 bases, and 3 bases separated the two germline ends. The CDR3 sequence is CASSLVNTEAFF. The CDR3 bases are TGTGCCAGCTCACTGGTGAACACTGAAGCTTTCTTT. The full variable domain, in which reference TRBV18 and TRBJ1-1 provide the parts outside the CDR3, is NAGVMQNPRHLVRRRGQEARLRCSPMKGHSHVYWYRQLPEEGLKFMVYLQKENIIDESGMPKERFSAEFPKEGPSILRIQQVVRGDSAAYFCASSLVNTEAFFGQGTRLTVV.

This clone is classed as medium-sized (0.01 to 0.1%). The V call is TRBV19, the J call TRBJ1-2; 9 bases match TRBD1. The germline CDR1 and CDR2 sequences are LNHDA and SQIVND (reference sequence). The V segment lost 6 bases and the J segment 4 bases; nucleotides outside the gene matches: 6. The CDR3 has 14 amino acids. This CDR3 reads CASSRTGEGYGYTF. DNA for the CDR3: TGTGCCAGTAGCAGGACAGGGGAAGGCTATGGCTACACCTTC.

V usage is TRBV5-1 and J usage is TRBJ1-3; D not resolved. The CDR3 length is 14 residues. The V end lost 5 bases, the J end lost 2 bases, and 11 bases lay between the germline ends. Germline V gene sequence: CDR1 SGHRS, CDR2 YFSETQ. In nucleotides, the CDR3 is TGCGCCAGCAGTCGAGAGAGAGCTGGAAACACCATATATTTT. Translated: CASSRERAGNTIYF.

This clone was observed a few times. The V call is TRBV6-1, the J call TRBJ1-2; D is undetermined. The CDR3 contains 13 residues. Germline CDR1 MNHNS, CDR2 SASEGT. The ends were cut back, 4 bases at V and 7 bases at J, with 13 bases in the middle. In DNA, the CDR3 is TGTGCCAGCAGTGTTGAACCGGGTTTTGGCTACACCTTC. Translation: CASSVEPGFGYTF.

CDR3 DNA sequence: TGTGCCATCGCGCGGGGGGGCATGAACACTGAAGCTTTCTTT. Translated, it gives CAIARGGMNTEAFF. The chain joins TRBV10-3 to TRBJ1-1; tentatively, D is TRBD1 (6 bases). Trimming cost V 8 bases and J 0 bases, with 13 bases left between them. This CDR3 is 14 amino acids long. Per the germline V gene, CDR1 is ENHRY and CDR2 is SYGVKD.

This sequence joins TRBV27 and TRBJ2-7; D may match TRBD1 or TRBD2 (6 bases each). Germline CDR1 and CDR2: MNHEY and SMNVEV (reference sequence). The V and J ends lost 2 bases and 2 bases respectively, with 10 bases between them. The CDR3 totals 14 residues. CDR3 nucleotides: TGTGCCAGCAGTTTACGTGGGGGGCCCTACGAGCAGTACTTC. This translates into CASSLRGGPYEQYF.

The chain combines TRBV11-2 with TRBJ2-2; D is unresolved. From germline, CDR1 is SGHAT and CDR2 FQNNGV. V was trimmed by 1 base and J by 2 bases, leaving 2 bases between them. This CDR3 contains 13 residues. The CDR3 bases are TGTGCCAGCAGCTTAGCCAACACCGGGGAGCTGTTTTTT. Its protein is CASSLANTGELFF.

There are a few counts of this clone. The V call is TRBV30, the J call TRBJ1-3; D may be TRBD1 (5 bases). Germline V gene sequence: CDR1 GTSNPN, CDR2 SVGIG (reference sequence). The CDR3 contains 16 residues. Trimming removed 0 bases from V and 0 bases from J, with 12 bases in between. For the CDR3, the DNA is TGTGCCTGGAGTGTACGAGGACACCTCTCTGGAAACACCATATATTTT. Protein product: CAWSVRGHLSGNTIYF.

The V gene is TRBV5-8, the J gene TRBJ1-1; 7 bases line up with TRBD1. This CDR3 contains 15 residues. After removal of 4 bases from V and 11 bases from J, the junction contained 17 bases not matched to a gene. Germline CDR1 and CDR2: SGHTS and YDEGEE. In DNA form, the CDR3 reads TGTGCCAGCAGCCTCACAGGGGCCCGATTGATCGGGGCTTTCTTT. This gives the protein CASSLTGARLIGAFF. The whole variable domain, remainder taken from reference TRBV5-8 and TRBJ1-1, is EAGVTQSPTHLIKTRGQQATLRCSPISGHTSVYWYQQALGLGLQFLLWYDEGEERNRGNFPPRFSGRQFPNYSSELNVNALELEDSALYLCASSLTGARLIGAFFGQGTRLTVV.

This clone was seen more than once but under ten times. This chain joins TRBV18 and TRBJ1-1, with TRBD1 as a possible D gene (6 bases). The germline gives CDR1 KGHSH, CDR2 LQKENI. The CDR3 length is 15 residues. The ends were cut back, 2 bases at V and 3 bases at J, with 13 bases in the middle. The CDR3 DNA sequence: TGTGCCAGCTCACCATTCCAGGGGCGGGACACTGAAGCTTTCTTT. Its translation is CASSPFQGRDTEAFF.

In nucleotides, the CDR3 is TGTGCCAGCAGCTTGGACACGGTCCTCAACAATGAGCAGTTCTTC. Translation: CASSLDTVLNNEQFF. The chain joins TRBV7-9 to TRBJ2-1; weak D call: TRBD1 (5 bases). V lost 3 bases to trimming and J lost 5 bases, with 14 bases between them. Germline V gene sequence: CDR1 SEHNR, CDR2 FQNEAQ (reference sequence). The CDR3 covers 15 residues. Full variable domain (outside the CDR3, taken from reference TRBV7-9 and TRBJ2-1): DTGVSQNPRHKITKRGQNVTFRCDPISEHNRLYWYRQTLGQGPEFLTYFQNEAQLEKSRLLSDRFSAERPKGSFSTLEIQRTEQGDSAMYLCASSLDTVLNNEQFFGPGTRLTVL.

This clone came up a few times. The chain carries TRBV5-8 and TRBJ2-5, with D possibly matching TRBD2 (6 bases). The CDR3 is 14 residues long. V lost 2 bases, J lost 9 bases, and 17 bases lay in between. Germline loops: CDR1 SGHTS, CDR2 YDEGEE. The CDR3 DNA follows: TGTGCCAGCAGCTTCGGTCCGACCGGCGGGGCCCAGTACTTC. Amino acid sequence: CASSFGPTGGAQYF. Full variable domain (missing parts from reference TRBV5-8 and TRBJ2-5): EAGVTQSPTHLIKTRGQQATLRCSPISGHTSVYWYQQALGLGLQFLLWYDEGEERNRGNFPPRFSGRQFPNYSSELNVNALELEDSALYLCASSFGPTGGAQYFGPGTRLLVL.

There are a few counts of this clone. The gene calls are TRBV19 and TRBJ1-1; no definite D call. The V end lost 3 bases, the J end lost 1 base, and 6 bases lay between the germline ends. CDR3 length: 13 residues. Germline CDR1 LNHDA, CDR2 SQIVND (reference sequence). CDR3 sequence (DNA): TGTGCCAGTAGTATCCCCGAGAACACTGAAGCTTTCTTT. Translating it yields CASSIPENTEAFF.

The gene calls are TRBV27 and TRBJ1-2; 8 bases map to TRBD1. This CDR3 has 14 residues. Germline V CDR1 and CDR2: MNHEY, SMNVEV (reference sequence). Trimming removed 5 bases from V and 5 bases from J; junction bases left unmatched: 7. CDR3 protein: CASSLRGPRYGYTF. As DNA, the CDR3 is TGTGCCAGCAGTCTCAGGGGGCCCCGATATGGCTACACCTTC.

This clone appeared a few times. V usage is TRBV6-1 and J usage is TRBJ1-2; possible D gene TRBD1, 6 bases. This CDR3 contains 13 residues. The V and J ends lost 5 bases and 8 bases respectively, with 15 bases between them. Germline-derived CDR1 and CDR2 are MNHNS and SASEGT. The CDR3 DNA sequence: TGTGCCAGCAGTTATTTCGAGGGGGTAGGCTACACCTTC. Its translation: CASSYFEGVGYTF.

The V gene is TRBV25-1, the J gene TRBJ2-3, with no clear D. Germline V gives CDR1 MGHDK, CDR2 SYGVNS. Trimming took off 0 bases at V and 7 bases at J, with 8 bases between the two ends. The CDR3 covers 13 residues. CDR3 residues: CASSEYYRNTQYF. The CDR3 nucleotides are TGTGCCAGCAGTGAATATTACCGCAATACGCAGTATTTT.

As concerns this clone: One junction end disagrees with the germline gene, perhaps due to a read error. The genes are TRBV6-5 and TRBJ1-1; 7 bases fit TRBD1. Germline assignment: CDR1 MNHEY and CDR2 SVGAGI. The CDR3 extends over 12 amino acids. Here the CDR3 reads CASSNDRVGRIF. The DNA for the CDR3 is TGTGCCAGCAGTAACGACAGGGTCGGGAGGATATTT.

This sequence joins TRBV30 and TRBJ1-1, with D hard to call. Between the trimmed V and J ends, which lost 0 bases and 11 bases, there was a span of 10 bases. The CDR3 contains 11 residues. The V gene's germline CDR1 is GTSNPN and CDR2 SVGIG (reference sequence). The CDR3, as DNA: TGTGCCTGGAGTGTGGTCGGGGAGGCTTTCTTT. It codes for CAWSVVGEAFF.

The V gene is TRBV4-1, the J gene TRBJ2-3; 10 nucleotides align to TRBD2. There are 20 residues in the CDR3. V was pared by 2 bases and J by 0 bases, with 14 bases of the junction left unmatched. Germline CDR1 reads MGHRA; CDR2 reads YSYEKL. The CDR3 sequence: CASSQKLRLAGHTSTDTQYF. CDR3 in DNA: TGCGCCAGCAGCCAAAAATTACGACTAGCGGGCCACACTAGCACAGATACGCAGTATTTT.

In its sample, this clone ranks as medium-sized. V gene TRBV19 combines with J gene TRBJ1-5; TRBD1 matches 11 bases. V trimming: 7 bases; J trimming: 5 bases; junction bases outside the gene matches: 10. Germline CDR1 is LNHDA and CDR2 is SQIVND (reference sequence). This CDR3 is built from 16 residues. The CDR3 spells CASTARDRGSDQPQHF. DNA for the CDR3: TGTGCCAGTACCGCCCGGGACAGGGGGTCTGATCAGCCCCAGCATTTT.

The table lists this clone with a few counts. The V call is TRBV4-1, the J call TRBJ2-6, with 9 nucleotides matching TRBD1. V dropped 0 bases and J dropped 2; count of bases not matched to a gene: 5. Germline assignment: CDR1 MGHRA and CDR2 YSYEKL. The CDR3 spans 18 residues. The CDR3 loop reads CASSQDRGQGAGANVLTF. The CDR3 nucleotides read TGCGCCAGCAGCCAAGACCGGGGACAGGGCGCTGGGGCCAACGTCCTGACTTTC.

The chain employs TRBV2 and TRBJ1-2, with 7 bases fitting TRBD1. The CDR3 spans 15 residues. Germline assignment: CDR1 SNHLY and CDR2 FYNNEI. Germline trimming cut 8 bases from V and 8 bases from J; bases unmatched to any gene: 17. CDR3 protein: CASQKGAGALRGYTF. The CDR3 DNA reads TGTGCCAGCCAAAAGGGGGCGGGGGCGTTGCGAGGCTACACCTTC.